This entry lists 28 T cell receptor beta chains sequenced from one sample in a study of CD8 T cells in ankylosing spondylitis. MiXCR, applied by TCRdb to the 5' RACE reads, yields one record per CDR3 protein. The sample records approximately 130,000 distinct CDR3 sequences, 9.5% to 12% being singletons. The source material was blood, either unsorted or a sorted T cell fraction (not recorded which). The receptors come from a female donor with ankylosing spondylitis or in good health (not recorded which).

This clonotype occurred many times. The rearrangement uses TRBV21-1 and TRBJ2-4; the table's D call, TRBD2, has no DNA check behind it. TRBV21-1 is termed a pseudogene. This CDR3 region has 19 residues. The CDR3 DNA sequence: TGTGCCAGCAGCAAAGTAATTTTCCGGGACGAGATAGCCAAAAACATTCAGTACTTC. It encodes CASSKVIFRDEIAKNIQYF.

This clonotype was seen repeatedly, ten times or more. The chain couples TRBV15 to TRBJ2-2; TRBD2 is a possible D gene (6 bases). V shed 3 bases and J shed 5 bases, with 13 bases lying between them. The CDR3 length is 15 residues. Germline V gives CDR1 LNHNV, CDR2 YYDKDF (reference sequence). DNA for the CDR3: TGTGCCACCAGCAGCGGGACTCGTAGAACCGGGGAGCTGTTTTTT. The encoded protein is CATSSGTRRTGELFF.

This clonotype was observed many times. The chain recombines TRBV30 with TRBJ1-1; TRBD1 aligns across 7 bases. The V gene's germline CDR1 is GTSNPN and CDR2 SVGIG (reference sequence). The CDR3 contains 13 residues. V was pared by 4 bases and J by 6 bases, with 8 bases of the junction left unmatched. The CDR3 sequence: CAWKMTGLSEAFF. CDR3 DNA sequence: TGTGCCTGGAAGATGACAGGGCTGTCTGAAGCTTTCTTT.

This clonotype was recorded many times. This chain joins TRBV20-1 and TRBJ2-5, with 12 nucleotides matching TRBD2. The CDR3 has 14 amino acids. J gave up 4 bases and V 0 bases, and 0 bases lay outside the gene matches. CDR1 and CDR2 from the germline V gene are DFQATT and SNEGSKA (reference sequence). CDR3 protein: CSARETSGRETQYF. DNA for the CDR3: TGCAGTGCTAGAGAGACTAGCGGGAGAGAGACCCAGTACTTC.

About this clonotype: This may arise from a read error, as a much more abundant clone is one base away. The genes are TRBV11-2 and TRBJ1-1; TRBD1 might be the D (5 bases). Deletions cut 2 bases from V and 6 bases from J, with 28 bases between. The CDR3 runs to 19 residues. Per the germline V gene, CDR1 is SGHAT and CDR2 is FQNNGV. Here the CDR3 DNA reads TGTGCCAGCAGCTTAAGGGCCACATTGGGGGGGAGCGTGGCCTCTGAAGCTTTCTTT. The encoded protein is CASSLRATLGGSVASEAFF.

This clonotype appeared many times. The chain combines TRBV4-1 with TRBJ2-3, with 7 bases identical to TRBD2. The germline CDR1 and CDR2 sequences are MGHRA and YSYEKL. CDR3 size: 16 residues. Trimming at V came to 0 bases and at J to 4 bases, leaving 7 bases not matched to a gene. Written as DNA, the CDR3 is TGCGCCAGCAGCCAAGATCGGACGGGGGGATCAGATACGCAGTATTTT. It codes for CASSQDRTGGSDTQYF.

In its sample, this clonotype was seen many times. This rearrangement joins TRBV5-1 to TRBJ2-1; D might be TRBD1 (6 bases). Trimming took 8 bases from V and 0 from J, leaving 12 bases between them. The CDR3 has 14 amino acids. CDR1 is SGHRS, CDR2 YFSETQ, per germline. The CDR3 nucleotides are TGCGCCAGTCACGGGACACCCTCCTACAATGAGCAGTTCTTC. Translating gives CASHGTPSYNEQFF.

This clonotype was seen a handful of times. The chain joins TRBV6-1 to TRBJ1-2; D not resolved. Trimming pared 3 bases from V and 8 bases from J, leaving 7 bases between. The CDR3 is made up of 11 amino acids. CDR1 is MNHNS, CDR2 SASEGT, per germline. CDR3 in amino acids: CASSDIKGYTF. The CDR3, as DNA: TGTGCCAGCAGTGACATAAAAGGCTACACCTTC.

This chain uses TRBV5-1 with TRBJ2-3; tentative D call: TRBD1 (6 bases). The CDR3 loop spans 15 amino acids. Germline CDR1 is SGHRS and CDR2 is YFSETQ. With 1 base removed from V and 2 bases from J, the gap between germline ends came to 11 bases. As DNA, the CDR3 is TGCGCCAGCAGCTTGCCCCGACAGGCCACAGATACGCAGTATTTT. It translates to CASSLPRQATDTQYF.

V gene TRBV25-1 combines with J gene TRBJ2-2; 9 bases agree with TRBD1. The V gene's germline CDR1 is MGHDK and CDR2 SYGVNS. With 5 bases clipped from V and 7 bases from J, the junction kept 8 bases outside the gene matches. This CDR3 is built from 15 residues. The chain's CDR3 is CASSTGTGHIGELFF. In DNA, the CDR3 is TGTGCCAGCAGTACAGGGACAGGGCATATCGGGGAGCTGTTTTTT.

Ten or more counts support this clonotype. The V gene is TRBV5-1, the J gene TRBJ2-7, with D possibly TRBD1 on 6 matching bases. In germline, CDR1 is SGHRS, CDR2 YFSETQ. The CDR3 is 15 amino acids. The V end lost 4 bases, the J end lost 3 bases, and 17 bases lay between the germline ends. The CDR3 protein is CASSPFGEGGYEQYF. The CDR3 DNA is TGCGCCAGCAGCCCTTTCGGTGAAGGGGGCTACGAGCAGTACTTC. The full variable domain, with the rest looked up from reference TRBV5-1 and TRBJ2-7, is KAGVTQTPRYLIKTRGQQVTLSCSPISGHRSVSWYQQTPGQGLQFLFEYFSETQRNKGNFPGRFSGRQFSNSRSEMNVSTLELGDSALYLCASSPFGEGGYEQYFGPGTRLTVT.

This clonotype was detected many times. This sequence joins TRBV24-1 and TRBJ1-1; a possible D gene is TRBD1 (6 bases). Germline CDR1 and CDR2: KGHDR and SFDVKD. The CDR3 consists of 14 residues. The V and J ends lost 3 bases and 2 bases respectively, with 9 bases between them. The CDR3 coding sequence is TGTGCCACCAGTGATAACAGGGATAACACTGAAGCTTTCTTT. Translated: CATSDNRDNTEAFF.

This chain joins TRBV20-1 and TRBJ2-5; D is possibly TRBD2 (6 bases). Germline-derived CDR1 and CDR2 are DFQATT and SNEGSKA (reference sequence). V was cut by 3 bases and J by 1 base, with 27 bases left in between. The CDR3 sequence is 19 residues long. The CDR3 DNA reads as TGCAGTGCTAGCACGTTGTTGGATGTATACCGGGACTCCCAAGAGACCCAGTACTTC. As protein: CSASTLLDVYRDSQETQYF.

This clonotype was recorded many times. Here the CDR3 DNA reads TGCAGTGCTAGAGATCGGGCGGGAGGTTCCTACGAGCAGTACTTC. It specifies CSARDRAGGSYEQYF. This chain joins TRBV20-1 and TRBJ2-7, with 8 bases matching TRBD2. V lost 0 bases, J lost 1 base, and 5 bases stayed unmatched. The CDR3 covers 15 residues. The germline CDR1 and CDR2 sequences are DFQATT and SNEGSKA (reference sequence).

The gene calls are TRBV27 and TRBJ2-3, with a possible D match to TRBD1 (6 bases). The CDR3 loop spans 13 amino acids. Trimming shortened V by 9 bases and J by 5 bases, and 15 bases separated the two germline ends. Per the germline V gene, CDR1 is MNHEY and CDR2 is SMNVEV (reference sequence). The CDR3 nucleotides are TGTGCCAGTAGGTTCGAAGGGGGAGATACGCAGTATTTT. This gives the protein CASRFEGGDTQYF.

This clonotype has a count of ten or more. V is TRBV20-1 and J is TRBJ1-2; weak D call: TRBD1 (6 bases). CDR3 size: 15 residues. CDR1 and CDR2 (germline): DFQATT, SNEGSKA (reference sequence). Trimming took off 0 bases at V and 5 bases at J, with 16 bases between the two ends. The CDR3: CSARDLSGDPYGYTF. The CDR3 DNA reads TGCAGTGCTAGAGATCTATCAGGGGACCCGTATGGCTACACCTTC.

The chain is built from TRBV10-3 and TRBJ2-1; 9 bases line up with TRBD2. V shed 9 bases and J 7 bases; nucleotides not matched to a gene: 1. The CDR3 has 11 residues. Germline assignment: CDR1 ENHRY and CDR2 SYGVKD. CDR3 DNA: TGTGCCATGGGACTAGCAAATGAGCAGTTCTTC. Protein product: CAMGLANEQFF.

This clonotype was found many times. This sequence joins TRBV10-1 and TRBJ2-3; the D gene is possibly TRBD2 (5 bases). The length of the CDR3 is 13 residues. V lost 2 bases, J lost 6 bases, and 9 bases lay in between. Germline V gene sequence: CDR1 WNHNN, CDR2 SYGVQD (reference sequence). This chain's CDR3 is CASSEGGGDTQYF. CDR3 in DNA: TGCGCCAGCAGTGAGGGAGGTGGCGATACGCAGTATTTT.

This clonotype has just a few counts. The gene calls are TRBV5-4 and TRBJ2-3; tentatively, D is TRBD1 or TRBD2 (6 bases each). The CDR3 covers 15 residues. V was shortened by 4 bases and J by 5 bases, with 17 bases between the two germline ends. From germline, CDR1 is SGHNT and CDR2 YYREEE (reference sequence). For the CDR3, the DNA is TGTGCCAGCAGCGAGGGGGGACAAGCTGGAGATACGCAGTATTTT. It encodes CASSEGGQAGDTQYF.

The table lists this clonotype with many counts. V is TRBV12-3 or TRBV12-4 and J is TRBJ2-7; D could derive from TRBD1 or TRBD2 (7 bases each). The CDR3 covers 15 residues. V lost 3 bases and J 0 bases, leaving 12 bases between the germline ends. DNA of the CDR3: TGTGCCAGCAGTTTCAGGGGGAGGGGCTCCTACGAGCAGTACTTC. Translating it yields CASSFRGRGSYEQYF.

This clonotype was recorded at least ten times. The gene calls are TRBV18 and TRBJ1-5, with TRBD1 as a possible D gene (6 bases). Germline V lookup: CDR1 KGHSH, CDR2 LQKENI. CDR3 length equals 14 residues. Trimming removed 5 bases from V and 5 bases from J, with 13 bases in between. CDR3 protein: CASSFRQDYQPQHF. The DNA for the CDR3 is TGTGCCAGCTCATTTAGACAGGACTATCAGCCCCAGCATTTT.

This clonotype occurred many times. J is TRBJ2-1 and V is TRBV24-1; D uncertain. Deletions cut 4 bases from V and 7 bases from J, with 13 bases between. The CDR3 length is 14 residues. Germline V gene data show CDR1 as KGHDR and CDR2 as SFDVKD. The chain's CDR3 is CATSESQLWNEQFF. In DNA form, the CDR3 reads TGTGCCACCAGTGAATCCCAGCTGTGGAATGAGCAGTTCTTC.

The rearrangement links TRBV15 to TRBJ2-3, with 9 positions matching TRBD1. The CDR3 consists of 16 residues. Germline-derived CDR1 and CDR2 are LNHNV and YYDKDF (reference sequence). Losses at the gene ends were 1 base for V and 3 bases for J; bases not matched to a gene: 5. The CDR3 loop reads CATSRGADRGTDTQYF. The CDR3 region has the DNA TGTGCCACCAGCAGAGGGGCGGACAGGGGTACAGATACGCAGTATTTT.

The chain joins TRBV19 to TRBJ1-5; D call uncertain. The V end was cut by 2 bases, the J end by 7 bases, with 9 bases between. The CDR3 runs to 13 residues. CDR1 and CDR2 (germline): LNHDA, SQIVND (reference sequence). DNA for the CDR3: TGTGCCAGTAGTATAACGGTAGGACAGCCCCAGCATTTT. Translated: CASSITVGQPQHF.

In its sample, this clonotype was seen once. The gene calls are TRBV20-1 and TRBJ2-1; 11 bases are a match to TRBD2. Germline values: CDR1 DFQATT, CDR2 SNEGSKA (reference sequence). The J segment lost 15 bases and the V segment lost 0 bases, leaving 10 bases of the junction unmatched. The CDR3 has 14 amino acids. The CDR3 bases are TGCAGTGCTAGAGATTGGGCTAGCGGGGGGCTGGGGTTCTTC. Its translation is CSARDWASGGLGFF.

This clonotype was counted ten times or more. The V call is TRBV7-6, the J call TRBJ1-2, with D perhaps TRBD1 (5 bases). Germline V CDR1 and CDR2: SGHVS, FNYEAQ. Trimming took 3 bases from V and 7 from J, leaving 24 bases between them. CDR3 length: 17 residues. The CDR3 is CASSFGGGGPPPLGYTF. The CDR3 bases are TGTGCCAGCAGCTTTGGGGGGGGAGGGCCTCCCCCTCTTGGCTACACCTTC.

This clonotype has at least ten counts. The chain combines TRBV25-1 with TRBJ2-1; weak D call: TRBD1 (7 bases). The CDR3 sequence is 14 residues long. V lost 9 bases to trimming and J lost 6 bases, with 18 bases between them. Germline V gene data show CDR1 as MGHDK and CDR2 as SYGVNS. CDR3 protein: CASTRQGGSNEQFF. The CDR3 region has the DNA TGTGCCAGTACCCGACAGGGAGGAAGCAATGAGCAGTTCTTC.

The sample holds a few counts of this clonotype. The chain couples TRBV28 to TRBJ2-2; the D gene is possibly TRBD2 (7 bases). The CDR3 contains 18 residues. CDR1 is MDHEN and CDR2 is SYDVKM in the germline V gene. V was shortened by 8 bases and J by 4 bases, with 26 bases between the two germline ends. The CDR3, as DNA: TGTGCCAGCTTCCCTCCGGGGGGCGCCCCGATAGGCACCGGGGAGCTGTTTTTT. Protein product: CASFPPGGAPIGTGELFF.